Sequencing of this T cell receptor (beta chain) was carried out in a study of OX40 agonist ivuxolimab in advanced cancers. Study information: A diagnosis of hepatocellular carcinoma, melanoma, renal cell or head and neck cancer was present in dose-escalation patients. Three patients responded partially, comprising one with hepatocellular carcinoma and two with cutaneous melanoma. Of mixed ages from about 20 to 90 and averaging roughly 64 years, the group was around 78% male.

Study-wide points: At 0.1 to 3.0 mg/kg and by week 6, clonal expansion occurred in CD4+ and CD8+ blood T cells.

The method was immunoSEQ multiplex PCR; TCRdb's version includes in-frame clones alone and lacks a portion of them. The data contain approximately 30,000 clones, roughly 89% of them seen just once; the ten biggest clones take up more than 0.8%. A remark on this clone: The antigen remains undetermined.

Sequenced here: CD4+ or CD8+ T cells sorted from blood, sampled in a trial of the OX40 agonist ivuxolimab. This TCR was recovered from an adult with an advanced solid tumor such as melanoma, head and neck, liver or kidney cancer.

This chain's CDR3 is CASSYIRGRGNEKLFF. CDR3 DNA sequence: TGTGCCAGCAGTTACATTCGGGGTAGGGGTAATGAAAAACTGTTTTTT. The chain is built from TRBV6-5 and TRBJ1-4, with D perhaps TRBD1 (5 bases). CDR1 and CDR2 (germline): MNHEY, SVGAGI. Between the trimmed V and J ends, which lost 2 bases and 4 bases, there was a span of 14 bases. The length of the CDR3 is 16 residues.